The clone carrying this TCR beta chain was observed at least ten times. This entry is derived from a study of tumor-infiltrating lymphocytes in glioblastoma multiforme. Germline CDR1 SGHVS, CDR2 FQNEAQ. CDR3 length equals 16 residues. Trimming took 1 base from V and 0 from J, leaving 13 bases between them. Three nested ARM-PCR rounds with V-beta and C-beta primers built TCRB libraries. No unique molecular identifiers were described for these TCRB libraries. TCRdb processed the multiplex PCR reads anew with MiXCR; each CDR3 protein has one entry. The data hold around 33,000 distinct CDR3 sequences, with 60% to 65% observed a single time.

Sequenced material: brain tumor tissue. The source is a male donor with glioblastoma. The J gene is TRBJ2-7, the V gene TRBV7-8, with D perhaps matching TRBD1 (5 bases). CDR3 residues: CASSLGTGPLSYEQYF. The CDR3 DNA reads TGTGCCAGCAGCTTAGGAACAGGACCTCTCTCCTACGAGCAGTACTTC.